This T cell receptor beta chain emerged from a study of spatial heterogeneity in lung cancer. Overall study context: Every unique TCR and UMI combination, on average, appeared more than ten times in raw reads. Study conclusions and caveats: Ubiquitous expanded tumor TCRs were seen in blood more at resection than at follow-up.

TCRdb reanalysed the 5' RACE reads using MiXCR and keeps one entry per CDR3 protein. The data contain tens of thousands of distinct CDR3 sequences, under 8.5% of them seen just once; the ten biggest clones take up about 30%. Per the germline V gene, CDR1 is LGHDT and CDR2 is YNNKEL (reference sequence). The CDR3 has 14 amino acids. V lost 3 bases, J lost 6 bases, and 7 bases stayed unmatched. Turning to this clonotype: Its antigen is not known.

The time point here: sample taken at primary tumor resection. Patients with untreated early-stage non-small cell lung cancer, numbering around 71, were the donors. The input material, whole RNA from tumor, nontumor lung or frozen PBMC, was sequenced unsorted. The starting material was PBMCs, obtained at surgery. The chain is built from TRBV3-1 and TRBJ1-2, with 7 bases matching TRBD1. The TCR sequence derives from a female donor with early-stage non-small cell lung cancer. Here the CDR3 reads CASSHAGTEDGYTF. As DNA, the CDR3 is TGTGCCAGCAGCCACGCTGGGACAGAAGATGGCTACACCTTC.